This T cell receptor (beta chain) was recovered during a study of control samples from healthy donors and cancer patients. CDR3 length: 15 residues. V shed 2 bases, J shed 7 bases, and the junction held 6 bases outside the gene matches. Germline V gene lookup returns CDR1 SGHDN and CDR2 FVKESK. The assay was immunoSEQ multiplex PCR, and TCRdb's table has in-frame clones only and misses some. Among approximately 220,000 clones listed, about 94% were seen once. Input material: blood. The rearrangement links TRBV14 to TRBJ2-1; TRBD2 matches at 9 bases. The sequence derives from a man between 45 and 60 years old in good health. In DNA form, the CDR3 reads TGTGCCAGCAGCCAATCGCGGGGGGGCCGAAATGAGCAGTTCTTC. As protein: CASSQSRGGRNEQFF.